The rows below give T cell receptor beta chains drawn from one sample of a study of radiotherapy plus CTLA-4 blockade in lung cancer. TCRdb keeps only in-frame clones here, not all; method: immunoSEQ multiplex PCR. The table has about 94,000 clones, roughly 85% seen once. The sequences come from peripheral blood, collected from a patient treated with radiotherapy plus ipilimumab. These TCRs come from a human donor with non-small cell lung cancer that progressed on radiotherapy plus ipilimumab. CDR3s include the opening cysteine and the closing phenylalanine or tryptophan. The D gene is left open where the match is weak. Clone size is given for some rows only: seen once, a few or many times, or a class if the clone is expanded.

cdr3_nt: TGCGCCAGTAATAAGGACGGGGCCTACGAGCAGTACTTC; cdr3_aa: CASNKDGAYEQYF; clone_size: .; j_call: TRBJ2-7; d_call: .; v_call: TRBV5-1
cdr3_nt: TGTGCCAGCAGTTCCGGGACTAGCGGGAGGGATACGCAGTATTTT; cdr3_aa: CASSSGTSGRDTQYF; clone_size: once; j_call: TRBJ2-3; d_call: TRBD2; v_call: TRBV27
cdr3_nt: TGCGCCAGCAGCTTTACGACAGGGGGCTTCTATGGCTACACCTTC; cdr3_aa: CASSFTTGGFYGYTF; clone_size: .; j_call: TRBJ1-2; d_call: TRBD1; v_call: TRBV5-1
cdr3_nt: TGTGCCAGCAGGGACAGCGGCGGGTACGAGCAGTACTTC; cdr3_aa: CASRDSGGYEQYF; clone_size: .; j_call: TRBJ2-7; d_call: .; v_call: TRBV2
cdr3_nt: TGTGCCAGTAGTATGTGGGGGACAGGGGCAGATACGCAGTATTTT; cdr3_aa: CASSMWGTGADTQYF; clone_size: few; j_call: TRBJ2-3; d_call: TRBD1; v_call: TRBV19
cdr3_nt: TGCGCCAGCAGCTTGACGAGCATACAGGGGGGCCGGACAGAAGCTTTCTTT; cdr3_aa: CASSLTSIQGGRTEAFF; clone_size: once; j_call: TRBJ1-1; d_call: TRBD1; v_call: TRBV5-1
cdr3_nt: TGCGCCAGCAGGGAAGACAGACTAATAAACACCGGGGAGCTGTTTTTT; cdr3_aa: CASREDRLINTGELFF; clone_size: .; j_call: TRBJ2-2; d_call: .; v_call: TRBV10-2
cdr3_nt: TGTGCCAGCAGCGTCACTAGCGGGACACTCCAAGAGACCCAGTACTTC; cdr3_aa: CASSVTSGTLQETQYF; clone_size: .; j_call: TRBJ2-5; d_call: TRBD2; v_call: TRBV7-2
cdr3_nt: TGTGCCAGCAGCAAACAGGGAAAAGGGACTGAAGCTTTCTTT; cdr3_aa: CASSKQGKGTEAFF; clone_size: .; j_call: TRBJ1-1; d_call: .; v_call: TRBV9
cdr3_nt: TGTGCCAGCCAAGGGGACAGGTACCAAGAGACCCAGTACTTC; cdr3_aa: CASQGDRYQETQYF; clone_size: .; j_call: TRBJ2-5; d_call: TRBD1; v_call: TRBV25-1
cdr3_nt: TGTGCCAGCAACGTAGCGGGAGGAGGGGAGACCCAGTACTTC; cdr3_aa: CASNVAGGGETQYF; clone_size: once; j_call: TRBJ2-5; d_call: TRBD2; v_call: TRBV11-2
cdr3_nt: TGTGCCAGCAGTGAAGGGGGGGACTATGGCTACACCTTC; cdr3_aa: CASSEGGDYGYTF; clone_size: .; j_call: TRBJ1-2; d_call: .; v_call: TRBV6-1
cdr3_nt: TGTGCCAGCAGCCTGGGGCCCACGGGTACGCAGTATTTT; cdr3_aa: CASSLGPTGTQYF; clone_size: .; j_call: TRBJ2-3; d_call: .; v_call: TRBV7-3
cdr3_nt: TGTGCCAGCAGTGTACAGGGGTCCCAAGAGACCCAGTACTTC; cdr3_aa: CASSVQGSQETQYF; clone_size: .; j_call: TRBJ2-5; d_call: TRBD1; v_call: TRBV2
cdr3_nt: TGTGCCAGCAGCGACCCCTACGAGCAGTACTTC; cdr3_aa: CASSDPYEQYF; clone_size: .; j_call: TRBJ2-7; d_call: .; v_call: TRBV6-5
cdr3_nt: TGTGCCAGCAGTTACTCGGAACAGAGCACTGAAGCTTTCTTT; cdr3_aa: CASSYSEQSTEAFF; clone_size: .; j_call: TRBJ1-1; d_call: .; v_call: TRBV6-5
cdr3_nt: TGTGCCAGCAGTACCAGGGCGGGTGGAAACACCATATATTTT; cdr3_aa: CASSTRAGGNTIYF; clone_size: .; j_call: TRBJ1-3; d_call: .; v_call: TRBV7-9
cdr3_nt: TGTGCCAGCAGTGGACAGGGGGTGAGCTATGGCTACACCTTC; cdr3_aa: CASSGQGVSYGYTF; clone_size: .; j_call: TRBJ1-2; d_call: TRBD1; v_call: TRBV6-1
cdr3_nt: TGTGCCAGCAGCGTAGGAGGGACACCGGGACTAATAAACACCGGGGAGCTGTTTTTT; cdr3_aa: CASSVGGTPGLINTGELFF; clone_size: few; j_call: TRBJ2-2; d_call: .; v_call: TRBV9
cdr3_nt: TGTGCCAGCAGCTCGTCCGCCAGGGCCGACATTCAGTACTTC; cdr3_aa: CASSSSARADIQYF; clone_size: once; j_call: TRBJ2-4; d_call: .; v_call: TRBV5-6